One TCR beta chain is described in this entry. Its target is unknown. PCR used 60 Vbeta primers and 13 Jbeta primers. The method was immunoSEQ multiplex PCR; TCRdb's version includes in-frame clones alone and lacks a portion of them. The table lists tens of thousands of clones, about three quarters of them singletons. This sample stems from a study of cytomegalovirus exposure and HLA in healthy donors. For the study at large: Around 81% of 350 to 400 genotyped donors fell in the Caucasian-associated ancestry cluster.

Study outcomes and limitations: A later analysis associated approximately 17,000 TCR beta sequences with HLA alleles at a 0.05 false discovery rate. Most TCR sequences were rare, but some public TCRs occurred in many donors.

The receptor was derived from a male donor in good health and CMV-seronegative. Sequenced sample: PBMCs.

This CDR3 is CASSLSRTGELFF. For the CDR3, the DNA is TGTGCCAGCAGCTTGTCGAGGACCGGGGAGCTGTTTTTT. The chain carries TRBV11-3 and TRBJ2-2; D is unresolved. Germline CDR1 and CDR2: SGHNT and YENEEA. This CDR3 contains 13 residues. With 3 bases removed from V and 5 bases from J, the gap between germline ends came to 7 bases.